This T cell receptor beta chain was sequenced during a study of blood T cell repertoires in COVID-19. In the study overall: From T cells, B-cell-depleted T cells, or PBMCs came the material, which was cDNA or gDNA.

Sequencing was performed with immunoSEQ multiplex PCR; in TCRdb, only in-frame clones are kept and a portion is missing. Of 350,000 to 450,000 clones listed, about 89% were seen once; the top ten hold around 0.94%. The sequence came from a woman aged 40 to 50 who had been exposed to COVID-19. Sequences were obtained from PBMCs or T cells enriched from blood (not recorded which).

CDR3 nucleotide sequence: TGTGCCAGCAGTTTATCAGGCCAGGGAAAAGAGACCCAGTACTTC. This encodes CASSLSGQGKETQYF. The chain couples TRBV27 to TRBJ2-5; TRBD1 is a possible D gene (5 bases). V lost 0 bases to trimming and J lost 3 bases, with 11 bases between them. Germline values: CDR1 MNHEY, CDR2 SMNVEV (reference sequence). CDR3 size: 15 residues.